These T cell receptor beta chains were read from a single sample in a study of blood T cell repertoires in COVID-19. Produced via immunoSEQ multiplex PCR; TCRdb's table is partial and in-frame only. The sample yields some 130,000 clones, roughly 76% seen once. The specimen sequenced was peripheral blood. These receptors originate from a man older than 75 with acute or convalescent COVID-19. Each CDR3 is given with its conserved first and last residue. The D gene is left open where the match is weak. Where a row states a size, it is once, few, many or the class of an expanded clone; other rows omit it.

NA	TRBD2	TRBJ2-3	TRBV3-1/TRBV3-2	TGTGCCAGCAGCCAACGGGGGGGAACAGATACGCAGTATTTT	CASSQRGGTDTQYF
NA	NA	TRBJ2-6	TRBV7-9	TGTGCCAGCAGCTTATCGATGGCCGGGGCCAACGTCCTGACTTTC	CASSLSMAGANVLTF
NA	TRBD1	TRBJ2-2	TRBV7-2	TGTGCCAGCAGCTTACGCAGGGGGCTGGGCGGGGAGCTGTTTTTT	CASSLRRGLGGELFF
NA	TRBD2	TRBJ2-1	TRBV4-3	TGCGCCAGCAGCCAAGAGGGGGTTAGCGGGTACAATGAGCAGTTCTTC	CASSQEGVSGYNEQFF
NA	TRBD1	TRBJ2-7	TRBV3-1/TRBV3-2	TGTGCCAGCAGCCGCGGGACAGGACCCTACGAGCAGTACTTC	CASSRGTGPYEQYF
NA	TRBD1	TRBJ1-5	TRBV6-1	TGTGCCAGCAGTGAAGTCGCGGGACAGTTCAATCAGCCCCAGCATTTT	CASSEVAGQFNQPQHF
NA	TRBD1	TRBJ1-5	TRBV5-1	TGCGCCAGCAGTTCCGGGACAGGGGGTCAGCCCCAGCATTTT	CASSSGTGGQPQHF
once	NA	TRBJ2-2	TRBV4-1	TGCGCCAGCAGCCAAAGGTGGGCCGGAAACACCGGGGAGCTGTTTTTT	CASSQRWAGNTGELFF
NA	TRBD1	TRBJ1-1	TRBV7-8	TGTGCCAGCACCCCCGACAGGGTAAACACTGAAGCTTTCTTT	CASTPDRVNTEAFF
NA	TRBD1	TRBJ2-3	TRBV12-5	TGTGCTAGTGGTTCGGGACAGGGTAACACAGATACGCAGTATTTT	CASGSGQGNTDTQYF
NA	TRBD1	TRBJ1-6	TRBV9	TGTGCCAGCAGCGCATTACAGGGGAATTCACCCCTCCACTTT	CASSALQGNSPLHF
NA	TRBD2	TRBJ2-3	TRBV7-9	TGTGCCAGCAGCTATATACCGGGGGGGGGCACAGATACGCAGTATTTT	CASSYIPGGGTDTQYF
few	TRBD1	TRBJ2-5	TRBV4-2	TGTGCCAGCAGCTCTGGACAGGGTCGTATTGCGGAGACCCAGTACTTC	CASSSGQGRIAETQYF
once	TRBD1	TRBJ2-7	TRBV7-3	TGTGCCAGCAGCTTACAGGGGGAAGCGACCTACGAGCAGTACTTC	CASSLQGEATYEQYF
NA	NA	TRBJ2-5	TRBV9	TGTGCCAGCAGCTTCGGACTAGGGGGGACCCAGTACTTC	CASSFGLGGTQYF
NA	TRBD2	TRBJ2-7	TRBV6-2/TRBV6-3	TGTGCCAGCAGTTACTCCCTAGCGGCGCCCTCCTACGAGCAGTACTTC	CASSYSLAAPSYEQYF
NA	NA	TRBJ2-7	TRBV9	TGTGCCAGCAGCGTAGGGCAGGGACTCTCCTACGAGCAGTACTTC	CASSVGQGLSYEQYF
NA	NA	TRBJ2-1	TRBV19	TGTGCCAGTAGTATAGATCACGGGGGAACCTACAATGAGCAGTTCTTC	CASSIDHGGTYNEQFF
NA	TRBD2	TRBJ2-7	TRBV19	TGTGCCAGTAGTATAGGGGAGGGGAACTACGAGCAGTACTTC	CASSIGEGNYEQYF
NA	NA	TRBJ1-4	TRBV5-5	TGTGCCAGCACCCGGACAGAACTTAATGAAAAACTGTTTTTT	CASTRTELNEKLFF
NA	NA	TRBJ1-1	TRBV7-2	TGTGCCAGCAGCTTCCAACAAAAGAACACTGAAGCTTTCTTT	CASSFQQKNTEAFF
few	NA	TRBJ1-4	TRBV19	TGTGCCAGTAGCCTACCTGGGGGGGAAAAACTGTTTTTT	CASSLPGGEKLFF
once	NA	TRBJ1-4	TRBV7-2	TGTGCCAGCAGCACCCGGACGGGGGGAAGCGAAAAACTGTTTTTT	CASSTRTGGSEKLFF
NA	NA	TRBJ1-2	TRBV4-1	TGCGCCAGCAGCCTTAGGGACTCTCCTACCTTC	CASSLRDSPTF
many	NA	TRBJ2-7	TRBV27	TGTGCCAGCAGTCCGACAGGGACTGCCCCCTACGAGCAGTACTTC	CASSPTGTAPYEQYF
few	NA	TRBJ1-4	TRBV6-1	TGTGCCAGCAGTGAAGTGAGATCGAATGAAAAACTGTTTTTT	CASSEVRSNEKLFF
NA	NA	TRBJ1-4	TRBV11-2	TGTGCCAGCAGCTCAATAGGGGGTGAAAAACTGTTTTTT	CASSSIGGEKLFF
NA	NA	TRBJ1-6	TRBV5-4	TGTGCCAGCAGCTTGGGGGTGGACTATTCACCCCTCCACTTT	CASSLGVDYSPLHF
NA	TRBD1	TRBJ1-1	TRBV10-3	TGTGCCATCGCAACAGGGGAACGAGGGAACACTGAAGCTTTCTTT	CAIATGERGNTEAFF
NA	NA	TRBJ1-2	TRBV6-5	TGTGCCAGCAGCCAGGTTTCAAACTATGGCTACACCTTC	CASSQVSNYGYTF
once	TRBD1	TRBJ2-2	TRBV10-2	TGCGCCAGCAGGGACAGGGTTCGCACCGGGGAGCTGTTTTTT	CASRDRVRTGELFF
once	NA	TRBJ1-1	TRBV28	TGTGCCAGCAGTACTGTAACAGGGCTCCCTTTGGTGAACACTGAAGCTTTCTTT	CASSTVTGLPLVNTEAFF
NA	TRBD1	TRBJ2-6	TRBV28	TGTGCCAGCAGTTTACTCGGGACAGCCGGGGCCAACGTCCTGACTTTC	CASSLLGTAGANVLTF
NA	NA	TRBJ1-1	TRBV6-5	TGTGCCAGCAGTCCCCCAGGGGCCGGGTACACTGAAGCTTTCTTT	CASSPPGAGYTEAFF
NA	NA	TRBJ1-2	TRBV12-5	TGTGCTAGTGGGCCCCCCCGACAGATTGATAACTATGGCTACACCTTC	CASGPPRQIDNYGYTF
NA	TRBD1	TRBJ1-1	TRBV28	TGTGCCAGCAGTACAGGGGGCTGGAACACTGAAGCTTTCTTT	CASSTGGWNTEAFF
once	NA	TRBJ2-5	TRBV19	TGTGCCAGTAGTATCGAGGTCCGTGAGACCCAGTACTTC	CASSIEVRETQYF
NA	TRBD2	TRBJ2-7	TRBV24-1	TGTGCCCTTATAGGGGGACTAGCAAAGTACGAGCAGTACTTC	CALIGGLAKYEQYF
NA	NA	TRBJ2-5	TRBV18	TGTGCCAGCTCACCAGTCTCGGGAGCTAAGGGGGAGACCCAGTACTTC	CASSPVSGAKGETQYF
NA	NA	TRBJ2-4	TRBV7-2	TGTGCCAGCAGCTTAGCCGGGAATTCATGGCTTAGAGCCAAAAACATTCAGTACTTC	CASSLAGNSWLRAKNIQYF
NA	TRBD2	TRBJ2-7	TRBV2	TGTGCCAGCATTCCCAACCCTAGCGGGGGGGTCCACGAGCAGTACTTC	CASIPNPSGGVHEQYF
NA	NA	TRBJ1-5	TRBV12-3/TRBV12-4	TGTGCCAGCACCACGACAGGAGGACAGCCCCAGCATTTT	CASTTTGGQPQHF
NA	TRBD2	TRBJ2-1	TRBV7-8	TGTGCCAGCAGCTTAGATCGGGAGGTAAATCAGTTCTTC	CASSLDREVNQFF
NA	NA	TRBJ1-5	TRBV3-1/TRBV3-2	TGTGCCAGCAGTATAGGGGCCAATCAGCCCCAGCATTTT	CASSIGANQPQHF
NA	NA	TRBJ2-7	TRBV5-5	TGTGCCAGCAGCTTGGCTGGGGGGACCTACGAGCAGTACTTC	CASSLAGGTYEQYF